This TCR beta chain emerged from a study of shared clonotypes between healthy human individuals. Study results and caveats: Naive subsets usually exceeded memory subsets in estimated richness.

This CDR3 has 14 amino acids. From germline, CDR1 is SGHNT and CDR2 YENEEA. V was clipped by 5 bases and J by 2 bases, with 12 bases between them. About this clone: Its target is not known.

HIV-negative, healthy adults without recent acute infections or vaccinations were the donors. The deep-level immunoSEQ assay was used. Sequencing was performed with immunoSEQ multiplex PCR; in TCRdb, only in-frame clones are kept and a portion is missing. In the table there are some 790,000 clones, 55% to 75% of which are singletons. V and J are TRBV11-3 and TRBJ1-2, with TRBD1 as a possible D gene (6 bases). The clonotype originates from a woman aged 30 to 39 in good health. Specimen: memory CD4+ T cells sorted from blood. Noted subset: CD45RA-negative fraction. The CDR3 DNA reads as TGTGCCAGCAGCCCCCGGGGGGCCAACTATGGCTACACCTTC. It is translated as CASSPRGANYGYTF. Filled out from reference TRBV11-3 and TRBJ1-2, the complete variable domain reads EAGVVQSPRYKIIEKKQPVAFWCNPISGHNTLYWYLQNLGQGPELLIRYENEEAVDDSQLPKDRFSAERLKGVDSTLKIQPAELGDSAVYLCASSPRGANYGYTFGSGTRLTVV.